This record covers a single T cell receptor (beta chain). There are 16 residues in the CDR3. Germline CDR1 and CDR2: LGHNA and YNFKEQ. V trimming: 5 bases; J trimming: 7 bases; junction bases outside the gene matches: 11. The record originates from a study of blood T cell repertoires in COVID-19. Overall study context: The United States, Italy and Spain were the sources of the acute and convalescent COVID-19 samples.

The repertoire was sequenced with immunoSEQ multiplex PCR; TCRdb's copy has only in-frame clones and lacks some. The sample gives some 140,000 clones, over 65% of which show up once; 1.5% to 2% is in the top ten. This chain uses TRBV4-2 with TRBJ2-3; TRBD2 matches at 11 bases. The TCR originated in a man at least 80 years old with acute or convalescent COVID-19. The source material was peripheral blood. Here the CDR3 reads CASSAQTSGVINTQYF. The CDR3 coding sequence is TGTGCCAGCAGCGCCCAGACTAGCGGGGTAATAAATACGCAGTATTTT.